This TCR beta chain was captured in a study of blood T cell repertoires in COVID-19. The CDR3 length is 15 residues. J gave up 5 bases and V 0 bases, and 5 bases lay outside the gene matches. Looked up from germline, CDR1 is LGHNA and CDR2 is YSLEER. Profiled with immunoSEQ multiplex PCR; TCRdb holds only in-frame clones, not every one. The sample includes over 50,000 clones, about nine tenths seen only once; the top ten take approximately 15%. This rearrangement joins TRBV4-3 to TRBJ1-1; 8 nucleotides align to TRBD1. This receptor was obtained from a human donor with active COVID-19. The donor label of this sample is uncertain. Sequenced input: peripheral blood. The CDR3 sequence is CASSQDRQGRTEAFF. CDR3 bases: TGCGCCAGCAGCCAAGATCGACAGGGGCGGACTGAAGCTTTCTTT.